This T cell receptor (beta chain) originates from a study of monozygotic twins with inflammatory bowel disease. As for this clonotype: The target antigen is unknown.

This CDR3 has 14 residues. Germline V gene data show CDR1 as DFQATT and CDR2 as SNEGSKA (reference sequence). Broader study findings: The inverse Simpson measure of TCRbeta diversity was lower in IBD patients than in healthy co-twins. A distinction between different T cell subtypes was not possible.

After re-calling the 5' RACE reads, TCRdb lists one entry per CDR3 protein, DNA absent. The sample data list over 110,000 distinct CDR3 sequences. The chain employs TRBV20-1 and TRBJ2-5; no DNA is available, so the TRBD2 call from TCRdb remains unchecked. The sample taken for sequencing was blood. This receptor was obtained from a human donor with ulcerative colitis or Crohn's disease, or a healthy co-twin of an affected twin (not recorded which). CDR3 sequence reads: CSARNSGGVKTQYF.